These 29 T cell receptor beta chains were all obtained from the same sample, sequenced in a study of blood T cell repertoires in COVID-19. Profiling relied on immunoSEQ multiplex PCR, and the TCRdb table lists in-frame clones only, not all of them. The sample has 200,000 to 300,000 clones; approximately 91% are singletons. The sequenced sample consisted of peripheral blood. These receptors originate from a man aged 30 to 39 with COVID-19, enrolled during active disease.

The V gene is TRBV29-1, the J gene TRBJ2-7; TRBD1 agrees at 7 bases. Germline values: CDR1 SQVTM, CDR2 ANQGSEA. The V gene end was trimmed by 1 base and the J gene end by 6 bases; junction bases not matched to a gene: 3. This CDR3 spans 12 amino acids. The CDR3 DNA reads as TGCAGCGTTGAAGGAACAGGGGCCGAGCAGTACTTC. Its translation is CSVEGTGAEQYF.

This chain uses TRBV3-1 (or the pseudogene TRBV3-2) with TRBJ1-3, with D tentatively TRBD1 (5 bases). The CDR3 is 16 residues long. Germline lookup yields CDR1 LGHDT and CDR2 YNNKEL (reference sequence). V was cut by 4 bases and J by 0 bases, with 13 bases left in between. The CDR3 DNA follows: TGTGCCAGCAGCCCTCGACAGAGGAACTCTGGAAACACCATATATTTT. Amino acids: CASSPRQRNSGNTIYF.

The rearrangement uses TRBV7-3 and TRBJ2-1; no clear D gene. The CDR3 runs 16 residues. The V and J ends lost 5 bases and 3 bases respectively, with 17 bases between them. Germline CDR1 is SGHTA and CDR2 is FQGTGA. CDR3 coding DNA: TGTGCCAGCAGCCCGGTGGGCAACTCCTACTACAATGAGCAGTTCTTC. Amino acid sequence: CASSPVGNSYYNEQFF.

This chain connects TRBV4-1 to TRBJ2-3; D perhaps matches TRBD2 (7 bases). Trimming removed 1 base at V and 1 base at J, with 12 bases between. The CDR3 extends over 16 amino acids. Germline V gives CDR1 MGHRA, CDR2 YSYEKL. For the CDR3, the DNA is TGCGCCAGCAGCCAAGTGGACGGGGGGCGCACAGATACGCAGTATTTT. This codes for CASSQVDGGRTDTQYF.

The chain couples TRBV7-2 to TRBJ2-2; tentative D call: TRBD2 (5 bases). Deletions cut 4 bases from V and 7 bases from J, with 16 bases between. CDR3 length: 15 amino acids. Per germline, CDR1 SGHTA and CDR2 FQGNSA. In nucleotides, the CDR3 is TGTGCCAGCAGCTCGGACTTTTCGTGGGTCGGGGAGCTGTTTTTT. Its translation is CASSSDFSWVGELFF.

J is TRBJ2-3 and V is TRBV19; D is perhaps TRBD2 (6 bases). This CDR3 region has 17 residues. Germline-derived CDR1 and CDR2 are LNHDA and SQIVND (reference sequence). V was clipped by 0 bases and J by 2 bases, with 15 bases between them. The chain's CDR3 is CASSIDRRVADTDTQYF. The DNA for the CDR3 is TGTGCCAGTAGTATAGACCGCAGGGTAGCGGACACAGATACGCAGTATTTT.

This clone was observed once. This sequence joins TRBV5-6 and TRBJ2-1; 7 nucleotides line up with TRBD1. This CDR3 is 14 amino acids long. Germline-derived CDR1 and CDR2 are SGHDT and YYEEEE. J gave up 9 bases and V 1 base, and 7 bases lay outside the gene matches. CDR3 amino acids: CASSLKGAMGEQFF. The CDR3 coding sequence is TGTGCCAGCAGCTTGAAGGGGGCTATGGGTGAGCAGTTCTTC.

This chain links TRBV3-1 (or the pseudogene TRBV3-2) with TRBJ1-2; D possibly corresponds to TRBD1 (6 bases). The CDR3 length is 14 residues. In germline, CDR1 is LGHDT, CDR2 YNNKEL (reference sequence). Trimming left V 5 bases short and J 0 bases short, with 10 bases between. The CDR3 region has the DNA TGTGCCAGCAGCTACAGGGAAACTAACTATGGCTACACCTTC. As protein: CASSYRETNYGYTF.

The gene calls are TRBV25-1 and TRBJ1-1; TRBD1 agrees at 7 bases. V was pared by 3 bases and J by 4 bases, with 17 bases of the junction left unmatched. The germline V gene has CDR1 MGHDK and CDR2 SYGVNS. CDR3 length equals 18 residues. The CDR3 spells CASSDPRTGSPYATEAFF. DNA of the CDR3: TGTGCCAGCAGTGACCCCCGGACAGGTAGCCCCTATGCCACTGAAGCTTTCTTT. Full variable domain (rest looked up from reference TRBV25-1 and TRBJ1-1): EADIYQTPRYLVIGTGKKITLECSQTMGHDKMYWYQQDPGMELHLIHYSYGVNSTEKGDLSSESTVSRIRTEHFPLTLESARPSHTSQYLCASSDPRTGSPYATEAFFGQGTRLTVV.

The chain recombines TRBV24-1 with TRBJ2-2; D perhaps matches TRBD2 (6 bases). Trimming removed 7 bases at V and 0 bases at J, with 8 bases between. Germline CDR1 and CDR2: KGHDR and SFDVKD. This CDR3 comprises 14 residues. DNA for the CDR3: TGTGCCACCAGCGGGAGTACGAACACCGGGGAGCTGTTTTTT. Translated, it gives CATSGSTNTGELFF.

The chain joins TRBV15 to TRBJ2-5; 10 bases map to TRBD2. J gave up 5 bases and V 3 bases, and 6 bases lay outside the gene matches. Germline V CDR1 and CDR2: LNHNV, YYDKDF (reference sequence). The CDR3 consists of 15 residues. Here the CDR3 DNA reads TGTGCCACCAGCAGCACCGGACTAGCGGTCGAGACCCAGTACTTC. It codes for CATSSTGLAVETQYF.

V usage is TRBV4-2 and J usage is TRBJ2-2; 11 bases match TRBD2. Germline CDR1 reads LGHNA; CDR2 reads YNFKEQ. J was trimmed by 0 bases and V by 4 bases; bases with no gene match: 19. This CDR3 region has 22 residues. The DNA for the CDR3 is TGTGCCAGCAGCCCTACCAAACGTACTAGCGGGGGACCTAACGCGAACACCGGGGAGCTGTTTTTT. Translation: CASSPTKRTSGGPNANTGELFF.

The chain carries TRBV5-1 and TRBJ1-1; perhaps TRBD1 as D (5 bases). The CDR3 runs 17 residues. Trimming removed 4 bases from V and 0 bases from J, with 19 bases in between. CDR1 and CDR2 (germline): SGHRS, YFSETQ. This CDR3 is CASSVRGGGGLNTEAFF. CDR3 sequence (DNA): TGCGCCAGCAGCGTCCGGGGCGGTGGGGGGTTGAACACTGAAGCTTTCTTT.

The genes are TRBV18 and TRBJ2-3; weak D call: TRBD2 (6 bases). Germline lookup yields CDR1 KGHSH and CDR2 LQKENI. V was cut by 4 bases and J by 4 bases, with 12 bases left in between. The CDR3 is made up of 14 amino acids. The CDR3 reads CASSLSREADTQYF. CDR3 DNA: TGTGCCAGCTCACTAAGCAGGGAGGCAGATACGCAGTATTTT.

V is TRBV2 and J is TRBJ1-1; maybe TRBD1 (6 bases). Per germline, CDR1 SNHLY and CDR2 FYNNEI. The CDR3 runs to 13 residues. The V end lost 7 bases, the J end lost 8 bases, and 17 bases lay between the germline ends. As DNA, the CDR3 is TGTGCCAGCACCCCTAACAGGGAGAAGGAAGCTTTCTTT. It is translated as CASTPNREKEAFF.

This rearrangement joins TRBV10-1 to TRBJ1-2, with D perhaps matching TRBD1 (6 bases). Trimming removed 9 bases from V and 0 bases from J, with 23 bases in between. The germline V gene encodes CDR1 WNHNN and CDR2 SYGVQD (reference sequence). The CDR3 length is 17 residues. CDR3 region: CASPQDPAGGTNYGYTF. Written as DNA, the CDR3 is TGCGCCAGTCCTCAAGACCCTGCGGGGGGCACTAACTATGGCTACACCTTC.

The chain carries TRBV19 and TRBJ1-5, with D hard to call. Germline CDR1 LNHDA, CDR2 SQIVND (reference sequence). CDR3 size: 15 residues. V lost 8 bases to trimming and J lost 4 bases, with 18 bases between them. The CDR3 DNA follows: TGTGCCAGTTTGGAGCGATCAGAACTAAATCAGCCCCAGCATTTT. Amino acid sequence: CASLERSELNQPQHF.

The rearrangement links TRBV4-1 to TRBJ2-1; D ambiguous. V shed 1 base and J shed 0 bases, with 7 bases lying between them. Looked up from germline, CDR1 is MGHRA and CDR2 is YSYEKL. The CDR3 is 15 amino acids. CDR3 nucleotides: TGCGCCAGCAGCCAAGTCTTCCCCTCCTACAATGAGCAGTTCTTC. It yields the protein CASSQVFPSYNEQFF.

This rearrangement joins TRBV10-3 to TRBJ1-5; TRBD1 matches at 7 bases. With 6 bases clipped from V and 1 base from J, the junction kept 3 bases outside the gene matches. Germline loops: CDR1 ENHRY, CDR2 SYGVKD. The CDR3 extends over 14 amino acids. The CDR3 DNA sequence: TGTGCCATCAGAGACAGGGAGAGCAATCAGCCCCAGCATTTT. It specifies CAIRDRESNQPQHF.

This clone was seen a single time. The CDR3 DNA is TGTGCCAGCAGCCAAGACGGGACAGGGGGCTATGGCTACACCTTC. The encoded protein is CASSQDGTGGYGYTF. This chain links TRBV3-1 (or the pseudogene TRBV3-2) with TRBJ1-2, with 11 bases that match TRBD1. V shed 0 bases, J shed 4 bases, and the junction held 1 base outside the gene matches. The CDR3 is made up of 15 amino acids. The germline V gene encodes CDR1 LGHDT and CDR2 YNNKEL (reference sequence).

This sequence joins TRBV18 and TRBJ1-4, with 9 bases identical to TRBD1. The CDR3 is 16 residues long. Germline loops: CDR1 KGHSH, CDR2 LQKENI. V trimming: 2 bases; J trimming: 6 bases; junction bases outside the gene matches: 7. The CDR3 region has the DNA TGTGCCAGCTCACCAGCCACAGGGGGCAGGGATGAAAAACTGTTTTTT. Its protein product is CASSPATGGRDEKLFF.

V usage is TRBV15 and J usage is TRBJ2-2; no reliable D call. There are 16 residues in the CDR3. CDR1 is LNHNV, CDR2 YYDKDF, per germline (reference sequence). The ends were cut back, 0 bases at V and 1 base at J, with 9 bases in the middle. The CDR3 DNA follows: TGTGCCACCAGCAGAGAGGGCCAGGAGAACACCGGGGAGCTGTTTTTT. Translation gives CATSREGQENTGELFF.

This CDR3 is CASSRQGMNTGELFF. The CDR3 DNA is TGTGCCAGCAGTCGACAGGGAATGAACACCGGGGAGCTGTTTTTT. This chain connects TRBV2 to TRBJ2-2; TRBD1 aligns across 7 bases. CDR3 length equals 15 residues. J was trimmed by 1 base and V by 5 bases; bases with no gene match: 4. Germline V CDR1 and CDR2: SNHLY, FYNNEI.

The V and J genes are TRBV7-9 and TRBJ2-5; 7 bases align to TRBD1. The CDR3 runs 15 residues. V shed 5 bases, J shed 3 bases, and the junction held 9 bases outside the gene matches. CDR1 and CDR2 from the germline V gene are SEHNR and FQNEAQ (reference sequence). The CDR3 loop is CASSREPTGKETQYF. The CDR3 region has the DNA TGTGCCAGCAGCCGAGAACCGACAGGGAAAGAGACCCAGTACTTC. Full variable domain (missing parts from reference TRBV7-9 and TRBJ2-5): DTGVSQNPRHKITKRGQNVTFRCDPISEHNRLYWYRQTLGQGPEFLTYFQNEAQLEKSRLLSDRFSAERPKGSFSTLEIQRTEQGDSAMYLCASSREPTGKETQYFGPGTRLLVL.

This chain joins TRBV3-1 (or the pseudogene TRBV3-2) and TRBJ1-2; D gene uncertain. CDR3 size: 16 residues. CDR1 is LGHDT, CDR2 YNNKEL, per germline (reference sequence). Trimming stripped 1 base from V and 3 bases from J, with 15 bases between. The CDR3 nucleotides are TGTGCCAGCAGCCAAGGTGGGCCCGCCGGGGACTATGGCTACACCTTC. Translated, it gives CASSQGGPAGDYGYTF.

The CDR3 DNA is TGTGCCAGCAGTTACTCGTCAGGGTCGATAACCACTGAAGCTTTCTTT. It is translated as CASSYSSGSITTEAFF. The rearrangement links TRBV6-5 to TRBJ1-1, with D possibly being TRBD1 (5 bases). This CDR3 comprises 16 residues. CDR1 and CDR2 (germline): MNHEY, SVGAGI. V was clipped by 0 bases and J by 4 bases, with 15 bases between them.

The chain uses TRBV5-4 and TRBJ2-7; 10 positions agree with TRBD1. CDR3 length: 15 residues. The germline gives CDR1 SGHNT, CDR2 YYREEE (reference sequence). The J segment lost 7 bases and the V segment lost 3 bases, leaving 10 bases of the junction unmatched. The CDR3: CASSSPTGGLEEQYF. In DNA, the CDR3 is TGTGCCAGCAGCTCTCCGACAGGGGGCTTGGAAGAGCAGTACTTC. Based on the CDR3 plus reference TRBV5-4 and TRBJ2-7, the full variable domain is ETGVTQSPTHLIKTRGQQVTLRCSSQSGHNTVSWYQQALGQGPQFIFQYYREEENGRGNFPPRFSGLQFPNYSSELNVNALELDDSALYLCASSSPTGGLEEQYFGPGTRLTVT.

The V gene is TRBV5-6, the J gene TRBJ1-1; D is possibly TRBD1 (5 bases). V dropped 3 bases and J dropped 1 base, with 10 bases sitting between them. CDR3 size: 14 residues. The germline V gene has CDR1 SGHDT and CDR2 YYEEEE. CDR3 DNA sequence: TGTGCCAGCAGCTATCCCGGGGGGAACACTGAAGCTTTCTTT. Its translation is CASSYPGGNTEAFF.

This rearrangement joins TRBV21-1 to TRBJ2-2; the D call TRBD1 from the table was never checked on the DNA. TRBV21-1 is classified as a pseudogene. The CDR3 is 15 amino acids. The CDR3 region has the DNA TGTGCCAGCAGCAACTGGGACAGCTACACCGGGGAGCTGTTTTTT. It yields the protein CASSNWDSYTGELFF.